These 9 T cell receptor beta chains originate from one sample sequenced in a study of T cell responses to AZD1222 COVID-19 vaccine. Some clones are missing from TCRdb's copy, which holds only in-frame ones; the method was immunoSEQ multiplex PCR. This sample has 98,000 or so clones; around 90% occur once, and the top ten carry roughly 3.2%. This sample comprised peripheral blood, obtained on day 0 of MenACWY control vaccination. These receptors were taken from an adult in good health.

The rearrangement uses TRBV7-9 and TRBJ1-1; 8 nucleotides align to TRBD1. This CDR3 has 14 residues. CDR1 and CDR2 (germline): SEHNR, FQNEAQ (reference sequence). J lost 6 bases, V lost 3 bases, and 6 bases had no gene match. CDR3 sequence reads: CASSLGQASPEAFF. CDR3 sequence (DNA): TGTGCCAGCAGCTTGGGACAGGCGTCCCCTGAAGCTTTCTTT.

This clone was detected only a few times. This chain uses TRBV6-1 with TRBJ2-7; TRBD1 might be the D (6 bases). Between the trimmed V and J ends, which lost 2 bases and 4 bases, there was a span of 18 bases. CDR1 MNHNS and CDR2 SASEGT come from the germline V gene. The CDR3 is 16 amino acids. DNA of the CDR3: TGTGCCAGCAGTGAACGCGACAGGCCCCACTCTTACGAGCAGTACTTC. The encoded protein is CASSERDRPHSYEQYF.

The genes are TRBV3-1 (or the pseudogene TRBV3-2) and TRBJ1-2; maybe TRBD1 (6 bases). Germline-derived CDR1 and CDR2 are LGHDT and YNNKEL (reference sequence). This CDR3 has 14 amino acids. Deletions cut 8 bases from V and 3 bases from J, with 16 bases between. DNA of the CDR3: TGTGCCAGCTCAAACAGGGAGTTATACTATGGCTACACCTTC. This translates into CASSNRELYYGYTF.

In its sample, this clone was seen a few times. The rearrangement uses TRBV7-2 and TRBJ1-1; D gene unclear. The CDR3 covers 15 residues. The V end lost 2 bases, the J end lost 10 bases, and 20 bases lay between the germline ends. Germline V lookup: CDR1 SGHTA, CDR2 FQGNSA. As DNA, the CDR3 is TGTGCCAGCAGCTTATACTCTCAGACCCAAGGTGCAGCTTTCTTT. This codes for CASSLYSQTQGAAFF. Supplemented by reference TRBV7-2 and TRBJ1-1, the full variable domain reads GAGVSQSPSNKVTEKGKDVELRCDPISGHTALYWYRQSLGQGLEFLIYFQGNSAPDKSGLPSDRFSAERTGGSVSTLTIQRTQQEDSAVYLCASSLYSQTQGAAFFGQGTRLTVV.

This chain uses TRBV19 with TRBJ1-6; D is perhaps TRBD1 (6 bases). CDR3 size: 15 residues. V gave up 7 bases and J gave up 6 bases, with 16 bases separating them. Germline lookup yields CDR1 LNHDA and CDR2 SQIVND (reference sequence). The CDR3 loop reads CASTPRDTINSPLHF. For the CDR3, the DNA is TGTGCCAGTACCCCCCGGGACACGATTAATTCACCCCTCCACTTT.

In the case of this clone: Mismatch with germline at one junction end may stem from a read error. The rearrangement joins TRBV11-2 to TRBJ1-2, with a weak D call TRBD1 (5 bases). The CDR3 extends over 15 amino acids. CDR1 is SGHAT and CDR2 is FQNNGV in the germline V gene. Here the CDR3 DNA reads TGTGCCAGCAGCCTAGACCCCCAGGGTTATTATGGCTACACCTTC. Translated: CASSLDPQGYYGYTF.

V gene TRBV11-2 combines with J gene TRBJ1-1; D possibly corresponds to TRBD1 (5 bases). The CDR3 extends over 12 amino acids. V shed 1 base and J shed 8 bases, with 8 bases lying between them. Germline lookup yields CDR1 SGHAT and CDR2 FQNNGV. This chain's CDR3 is CASSLVRGEAFF. The CDR3 DNA follows: TGTGCCAGCAGCTTAGTGAGGGGAGAAGCTTTCTTT.

This chain links TRBV6-5 with TRBJ2-7; D gene unclear. The CDR3 spans 15 residues. V lost 4 bases and J lost 6, with 19 bases in between. The germline V gene encodes CDR1 MNHEY and CDR2 SVGAGI. The CDR3 DNA reads as TGTGCCAGCAGTTCGGACGGTTCTACGATCTGCGAGCAGTACTTC. It is translated as CASSSDGSTICEQYF.

The J gene is TRBJ2-1, the V gene TRBV30; possible D gene TRBD1, 6 bases. Germline CDR1 and CDR2: GTSNPN and SVGIG (reference sequence). V lost 7 bases to trimming and J lost 4 bases, with 11 bases between them. This CDR3 has 12 amino acids. Written as DNA, the CDR3 is TGTGCCTACCGGGACAAGTACAATGAGCAGTTCTTC. Its translation is CAYRDKYNEQFF.